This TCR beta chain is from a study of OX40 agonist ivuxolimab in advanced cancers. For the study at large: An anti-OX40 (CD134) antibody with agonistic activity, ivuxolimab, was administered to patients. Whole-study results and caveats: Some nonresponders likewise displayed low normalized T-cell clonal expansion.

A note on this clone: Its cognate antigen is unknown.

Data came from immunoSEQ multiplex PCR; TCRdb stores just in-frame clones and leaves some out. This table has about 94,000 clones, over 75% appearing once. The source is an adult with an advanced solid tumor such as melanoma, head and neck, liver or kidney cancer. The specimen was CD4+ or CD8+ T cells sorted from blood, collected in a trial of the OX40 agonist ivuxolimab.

CDR3 DNA: TGCGCCAGCAGCTTGGTCATGGGTAATGAAAAACTGTTTTTT. Its translation: CASSLVMGNEKLFF. The rearrangement joins TRBV5-1 to TRBJ1-4; D call uncertain. The germline gives CDR1 SGHRS, CDR2 YFSETQ. V was shortened by 0 bases and J by 4 bases, with 7 bases between the two germline ends. CDR3 size: 14 residues.